The rows below give T cell receptor beta chains drawn from one sample of a study of technical replicates of blood from a few donors. Measured with immunoSEQ multiplex PCR; TCRdb has only the in-frame clones, and not every one. The sample records about 88,000 clones, 85% to 95% being singletons. The sequenced material came from T cells isolated from PBMCs. All receptors derive from a human donor in good health. Both conserved end residues are part of each CDR3. A D gene is named only where the DNA matches it firmly. The size field is filled for only some rows; it gives once, few, many or a size class.

D: NA; V: TRBV6-5; J: TRBJ2-3; size: NA; CDR3: CASSYGGQITDTQYF; DNA: TGTGCCAGCAGTTACGGAGGACAGATCACAGATACGCAGTATTTT
D: TRBD1; V: TRBV19; J: TRBJ1-1; size: NA; CDR3: CASTLDRGLVAFF; DNA: TGTGCCAGTACCCTGGACAGGGGGCTTGTAGCTTTCTTT
D: NA; V: TRBV9; J: TRBJ1-1; size: NA; CDR3: CASSVESNTEAFF; DNA: TGTGCCAGCAGCGTAGAGAGTAACACTGAAGCTTTCTTT
D: TRBD2; V: TRBV6-5; J: TRBJ2-3; size: NA; CDR3: CASSPGLVPDTQYF; DNA: TGTGCCAGCAGTCCAGGACTAGTACCAGATACGCAGTATTTT
D: NA; V: TRBV2; J: TRBJ2-7; size: NA; CDR3: CASSESTGKYEQYF; DNA: TGTGCCAGCAGTGAAAGTACAGGGAAGTACGAGCAGTACTTC
D: TRBD1; V: TRBV28; J: TRBJ2-5; size: NA; CDR3: CASRRTGTGVGETQYF; DNA: TGTGCCAGCAGAAGGACAGGGACTGGCGTTGGGGAGACCCAGTACTTC
D: NA; V: TRBV13; J: TRBJ2-7; size: NA; CDR3: CASSLDVSSYEQYF; DNA: TGTGCCAGCAGCTTAGACGTCAGCTCCTACGAGCAGTACTTC
D: NA; V: TRBV29-1; J: TRBJ1-1; size: NA; CDR3: CSVISTGRGTEAFF; DNA: TGCAGCGTTATCTCGACAGGTAGAGGCACTGAAGCTTTCTTT
D: NA; V: TRBV7-9; J: TRBJ1-2; size: NA; CDR3: CASSLKLGAGRNGYTF; DNA: TGTGCCAGCAGCTTAAAGTTGGGCGCGGGAAGGAATGGCTACACCTTC
D: TRBD2; V: TRBV6-1; J: TRBJ2-3; size: once; CDR3: CASSEWVGSGSSDTQYF; DNA: TGTGCCAGCAGTGAATGGGTTGGTAGCGGGAGCTCAGATACGCAGTATTTT
D: NA; V: TRBV29-1; J: TRBJ2-7; size: NA; CDR3: CSVVRGTYEQYF; DNA: TGCAGCGTTGTGCGGGGAACCTACGAGCAGTACTTC
D: NA; V: TRBV6-5; J: TRBJ2-1; size: NA; CDR3: CASSYSGEREFF; DNA: TGTGCCAGCAGTTACTCGGGAGAAAGGGAGTTCTTC
D: TRBD1; V: TRBV9; J: TRBJ1-2; size: NA; CDR3: CASSPRQGGYYGYTF; DNA: TGTGCCAGCAGCCCGCGACAGGGGGGCTACTATGGCTACACCTTC
D: TRBD1; V: TRBV5-4; J: TRBJ1-2; size: NA; CDR3: CASSKGQEQHYGYTF; DNA: TGTGCCAGCAGCAAAGGACAGGAGCAACACTATGGCTACACCTTC
D: TRBD2; V: TRBV19; J: TRBJ2-5; size: NA; CDR3: CASTRSGTSLGETQYF; DNA: TGTGCCAGTACAAGAAGCGGGACTAGCTTAGGGGAGACCCAGTACTTC
D: NA; V: TRBV21-1; J: TRBJ1-5; size: NA; CDR3: CASRLEMGIRFIQPQHF; DNA: TGTGCCAGCAGATTGGAGATGGGTATTAGGTTCATCCAGCCCCAGCATTTT
D: TRBD2; V: TRBV30; J: TRBJ2-1; size: NA; CDR3: CAWRVPVNHRGLAVNEQFF; DNA: TGTGCCTGGAGGGTCCCGGTTAACCATAGGGGACTAGCGGTGAATGAGCAGTTCTTC
D: NA; V: TRBV10-1; J: TRBJ1-5; size: once; CDR3: CASSAQGYQPQHF; DNA: TGCGCCAGCAGTGCCCAGGGTTATCAGCCCCAGCATTTT
D: TRBD2; V: TRBV6-6; J: TRBJ2-1; size: NA; CDR3: CASSWTSGSPVAFF; DNA: TGTGCCAGCAGTTGGACTAGCGGGAGCCCCGTGGCGTTCTTC
D: NA; V: TRBV18; J: TRBJ2-5; size: NA; CDR3: CASSPLGETQYF; DNA: TGTGCCAGCTCACCCCTCGGGGAGACCCAGTACTTC
D: TRBD2; V: TRBV6-5; J: TRBJ2-3; size: NA; CDR3: CASSSPGLEDTDTQYF; DNA: TGTGCCAGCAGTTCCCCGGGACTAGAAGACACAGATACGCAGTATTTT
D: TRBD2; V: TRBV29-1; J: TRBJ2-1; size: NA; CDR3: CSVSSGTWDEQFF; DNA: TGCAGCGTTTCAAGCGGGACTTGGGATGAGCAGTTCTTC
D: NA; V: TRBV2; J: TRBJ1-1; size: NA; CDR3: CASSVYSIEAFF; DNA: TGTGCCAGCAGTGTTTACTCGATCGAAGCTTTCTTT
D: TRBD1; V: TRBV29-1; J: TRBJ2-7; size: once; CDR3: CSVEETGGGYEQYF; DNA: TGCAGCGTTGAAGAGACAGGGGGTGGGTACGAGCAGTACTTC
D: NA; V: TRBV9; J: TRBJ1-4; size: NA; CDR3: CASSVQGGNEKLFF; DNA: TGTGCCAGCAGCGTACAAGGGGGTAATGAAAAACTGTTTTTT
D: TRBD2; V: TRBV28; J: TRBJ2-7; size: NA; CDR3: CASSLGLAVLYEQYF; DNA: TGTGCCAGCAGTTTAGGTCTAGCGGTCCTCTACGAGCAGTACTTC
D: NA; V: TRBV5-4; J: TRBJ2-2; size: NA; CDR3: CASSLELQNTGELFF; DNA: TGTGCCAGCAGCTTGGAACTCCAGAACACCGGGGAGCTGTTTTTT
D: TRBD1; V: TRBV27; J: TRBJ1-2; size: once; CDR3: CASSFTGGYGYTF; DNA: TGTGCCAGCAGTTTTACAGGGGGCTATGGCTACACCTTC
D: TRBD1; V: TRBV6-1; J: TRBJ2-7; size: NA; CDR3: CATGTGNYEQYF; DNA: TGTGCCACCGGGACAGGAAATTACGAGCAGTACTTC
D: NA; V: TRBV15; J: TRBJ2-7; size: NA; CDR3: CATSRDRGTYEQYF; DNA: TGTGCCACCAGCAGAGATCGGGGAACCTACGAGCAGTACTTC
D: NA; V: TRBV5-6; J: TRBJ2-3; size: NA; CDR3: CAGSPGADTQYF; DNA: TGTGCCGGCAGCCCGGGTGCAGATACGCAGTATTTT
D: NA; V: TRBV2; J: TRBJ1-4; size: NA; CDR3: CASIRQSYEKLFF; DNA: TGTGCCAGCATACGACAGTCTTACGAAAAACTGTTTTTT